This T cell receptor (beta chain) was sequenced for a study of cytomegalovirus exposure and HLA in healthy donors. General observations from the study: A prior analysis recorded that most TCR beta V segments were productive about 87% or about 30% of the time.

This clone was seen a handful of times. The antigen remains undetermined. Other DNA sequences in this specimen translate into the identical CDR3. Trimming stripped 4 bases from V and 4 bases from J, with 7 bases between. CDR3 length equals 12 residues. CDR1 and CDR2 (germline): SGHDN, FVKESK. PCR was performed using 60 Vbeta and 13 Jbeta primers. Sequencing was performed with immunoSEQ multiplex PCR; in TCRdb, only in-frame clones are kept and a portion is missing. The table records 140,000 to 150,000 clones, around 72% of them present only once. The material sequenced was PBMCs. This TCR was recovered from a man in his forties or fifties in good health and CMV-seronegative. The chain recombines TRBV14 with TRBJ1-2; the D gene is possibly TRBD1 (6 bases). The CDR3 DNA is TGTGCCAGCAGCCCCAGGGGCTATGGCTACACCTTC. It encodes CASSPRGYGYTF.